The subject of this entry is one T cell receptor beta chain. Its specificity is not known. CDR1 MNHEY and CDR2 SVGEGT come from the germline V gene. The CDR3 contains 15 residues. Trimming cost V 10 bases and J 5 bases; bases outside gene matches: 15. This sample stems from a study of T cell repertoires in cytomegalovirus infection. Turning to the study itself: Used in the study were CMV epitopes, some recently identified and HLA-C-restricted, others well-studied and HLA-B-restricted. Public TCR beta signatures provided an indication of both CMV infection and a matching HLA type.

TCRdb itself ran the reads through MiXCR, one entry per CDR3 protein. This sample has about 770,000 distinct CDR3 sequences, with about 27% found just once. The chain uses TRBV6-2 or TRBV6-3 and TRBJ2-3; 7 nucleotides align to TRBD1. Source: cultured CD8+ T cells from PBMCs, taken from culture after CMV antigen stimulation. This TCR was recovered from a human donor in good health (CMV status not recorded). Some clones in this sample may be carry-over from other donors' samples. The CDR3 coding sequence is TGTGCCACCCGGAAACAGGGGCGAGGGGAAGATACGCAGTATTTT. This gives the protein CATRKQGRGEDTQYF.